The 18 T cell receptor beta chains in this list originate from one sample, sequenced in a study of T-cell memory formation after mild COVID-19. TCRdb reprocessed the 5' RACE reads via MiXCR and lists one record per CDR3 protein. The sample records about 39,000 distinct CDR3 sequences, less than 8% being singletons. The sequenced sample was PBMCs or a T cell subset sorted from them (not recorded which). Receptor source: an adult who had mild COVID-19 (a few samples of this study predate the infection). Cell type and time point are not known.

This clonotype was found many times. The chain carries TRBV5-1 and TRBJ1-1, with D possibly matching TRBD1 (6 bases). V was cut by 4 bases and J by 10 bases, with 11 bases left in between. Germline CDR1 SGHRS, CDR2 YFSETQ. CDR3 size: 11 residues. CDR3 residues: CASSRTERAFF. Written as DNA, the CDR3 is TGCGCCAGCAGCAGGACAGAGAGAGCTTTCTTT.

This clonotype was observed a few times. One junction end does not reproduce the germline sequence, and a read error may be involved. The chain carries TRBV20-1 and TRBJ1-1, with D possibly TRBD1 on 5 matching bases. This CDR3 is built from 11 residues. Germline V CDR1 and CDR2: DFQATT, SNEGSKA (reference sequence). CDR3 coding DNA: TGCAGTGCTCTCGGGGCCCAATTACTAATCTTT. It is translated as CSALGAQLLIF.

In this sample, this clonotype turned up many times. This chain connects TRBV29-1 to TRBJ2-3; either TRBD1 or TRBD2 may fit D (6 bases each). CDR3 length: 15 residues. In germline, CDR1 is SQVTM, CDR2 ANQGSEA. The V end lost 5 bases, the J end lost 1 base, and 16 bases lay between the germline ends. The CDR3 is CSVSWGAQGTDTQYF. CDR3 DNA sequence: TGCAGCGTTTCATGGGGGGCGCAGGGCACAGATACGCAGTATTTT.

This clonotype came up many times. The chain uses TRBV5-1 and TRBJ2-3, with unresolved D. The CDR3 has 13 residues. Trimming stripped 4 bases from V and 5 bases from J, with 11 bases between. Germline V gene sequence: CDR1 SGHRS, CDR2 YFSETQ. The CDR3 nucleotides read TGCGCCAGCAGCCACCCCGGCATAGATACGCAGTATTTT. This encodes CASSHPGIDTQYF.

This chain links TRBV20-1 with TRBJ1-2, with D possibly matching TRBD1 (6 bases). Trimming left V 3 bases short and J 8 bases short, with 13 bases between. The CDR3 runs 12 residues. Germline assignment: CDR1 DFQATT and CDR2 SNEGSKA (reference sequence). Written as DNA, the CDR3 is TGCAGTGCTAGGTTCAGGGGCTACGGCTACACCTTC. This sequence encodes CSARFRGYGYTF.

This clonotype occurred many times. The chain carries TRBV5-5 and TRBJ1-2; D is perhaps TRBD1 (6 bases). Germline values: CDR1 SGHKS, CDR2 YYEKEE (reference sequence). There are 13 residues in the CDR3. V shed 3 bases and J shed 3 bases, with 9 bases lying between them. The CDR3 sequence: CASSSDSYYGYTF. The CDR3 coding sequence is TGTGCCAGCAGCTCGGACAGTTACTATGGCTACACCTTC.

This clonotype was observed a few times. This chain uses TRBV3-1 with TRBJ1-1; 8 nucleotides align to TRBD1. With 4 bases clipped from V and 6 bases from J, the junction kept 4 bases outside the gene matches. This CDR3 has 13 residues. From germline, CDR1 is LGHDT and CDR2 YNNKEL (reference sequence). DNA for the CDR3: TGTGCCAGCAGCCCACTACAGGGGGCTGAAGCTTTCTTT. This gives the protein CASSPLQGAEAFF.

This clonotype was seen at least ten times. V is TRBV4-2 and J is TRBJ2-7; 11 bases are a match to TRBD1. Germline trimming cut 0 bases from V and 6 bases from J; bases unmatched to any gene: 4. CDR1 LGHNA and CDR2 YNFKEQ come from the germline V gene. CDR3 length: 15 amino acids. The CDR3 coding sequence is TGTGCCAGCAGCCAAGATGGACAGGGGGCTAGCGAGCAGTACTTC. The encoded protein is CASSQDGQGASEQYF.

In DNA form, the CDR3 reads TGTGCCAGCAGTTTGGGGGGGAAATTCTCCTATGGCTACACCTTC. This gives the protein CASSLGGKFSYGYTF. The chain has TRBV12-3 or TRBV12-4 and TRBJ1-2; D possibly corresponds to TRBD1 (5 bases). Trimming took 3 bases from V and 4 from J, leaving 15 bases between them. This CDR3 is 15 amino acids long.

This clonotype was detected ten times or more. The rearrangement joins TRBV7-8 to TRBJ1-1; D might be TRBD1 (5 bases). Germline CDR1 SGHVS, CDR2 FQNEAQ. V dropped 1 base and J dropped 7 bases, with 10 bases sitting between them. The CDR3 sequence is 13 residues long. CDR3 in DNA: TGTGCCAGCAGCTTAGGGCAGGGTGGTGAAGCTTTCTTT. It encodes CASSLGQGGEAFF.

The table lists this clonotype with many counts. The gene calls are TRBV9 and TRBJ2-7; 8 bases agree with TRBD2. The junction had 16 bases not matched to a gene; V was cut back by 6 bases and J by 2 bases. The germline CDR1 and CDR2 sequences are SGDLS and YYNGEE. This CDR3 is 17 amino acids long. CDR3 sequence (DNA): TGTGCCAGCAACCGGACTAGCACAAAAGGGGGGACCTACGAGCAGTACTTC. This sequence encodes CASNRTSTKGGTYEQYF.

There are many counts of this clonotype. DNA of the CDR3: TGTGCCAGCAGCTTTCGGGAGACGGCAGATACGCAGTATTTT. This sequence encodes CASSFRETADTQYF. J is TRBJ2-3 and V is TRBV7-2, with a weak D call TRBD2 (6 bases). The germline V and J ends were trimmed by 3 bases and 4 bases, with 11 bases remaining between them. The CDR3 is made up of 14 amino acids. Germline V lookup: CDR1 SGHTA, CDR2 FQGNSA. Looking up the rest from reference TRBV7-2 and TRBJ2-3 gives the full variable domain: GAGVSQSPSNKVTEKGKDVELRCDPISGHTALYWYRQSLGQGLEFLIYFQGNSAPDKSGLPSDRFSAERTGGSVSTLTIQRTQQEDSAVYLCASSFRETADTQYFGPGTRLTVL.

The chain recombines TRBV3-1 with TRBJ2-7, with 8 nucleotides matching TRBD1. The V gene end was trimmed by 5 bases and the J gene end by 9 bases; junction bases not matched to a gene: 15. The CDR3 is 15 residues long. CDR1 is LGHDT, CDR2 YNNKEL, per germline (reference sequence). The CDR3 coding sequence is TGTGCCAGCAGCTCCCGCGACAGGGGTTTCCACGGGCAGTACTTC. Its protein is CASSSRDRGFHGQYF.

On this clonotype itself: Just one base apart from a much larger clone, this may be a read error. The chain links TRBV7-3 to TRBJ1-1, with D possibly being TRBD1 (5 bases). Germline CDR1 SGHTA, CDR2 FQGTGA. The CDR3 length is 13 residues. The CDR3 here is CASSATGGTEALF. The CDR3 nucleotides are TGTGCCAGCAGCGCAACAGGAGGCACTGAAGCTCTCTTT.

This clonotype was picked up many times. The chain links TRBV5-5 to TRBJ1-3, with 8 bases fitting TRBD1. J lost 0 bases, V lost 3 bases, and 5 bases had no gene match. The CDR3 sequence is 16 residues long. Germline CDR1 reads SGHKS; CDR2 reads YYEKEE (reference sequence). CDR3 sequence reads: CASSYGDRHSGNTIYF. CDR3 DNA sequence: TGTGCCAGCAGCTACGGGGACAGGCACTCTGGAAACACCATATATTTT.

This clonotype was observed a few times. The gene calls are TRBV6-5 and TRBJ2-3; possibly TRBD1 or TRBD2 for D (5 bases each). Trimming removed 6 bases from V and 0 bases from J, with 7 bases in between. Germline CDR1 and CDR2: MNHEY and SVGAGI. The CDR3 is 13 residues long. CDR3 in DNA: TGTGCCAGCAGACGGGACAGCACAGATACGCAGTATTTT. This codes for CASRRDSTDTQYF.

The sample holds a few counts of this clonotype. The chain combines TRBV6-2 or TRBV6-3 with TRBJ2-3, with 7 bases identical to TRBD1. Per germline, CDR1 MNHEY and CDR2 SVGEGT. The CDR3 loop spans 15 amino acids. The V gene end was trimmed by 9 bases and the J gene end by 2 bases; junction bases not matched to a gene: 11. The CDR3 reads CASRPDRKNTDTQYF. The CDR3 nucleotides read TGTGCCAGTCGCCCGGACAGGAAAAACACAGATACGCAGTATTTT.

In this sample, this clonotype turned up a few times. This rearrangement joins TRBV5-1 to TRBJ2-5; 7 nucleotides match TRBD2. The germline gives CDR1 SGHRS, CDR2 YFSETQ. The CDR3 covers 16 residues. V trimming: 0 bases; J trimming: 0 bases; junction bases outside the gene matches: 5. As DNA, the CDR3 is TGCGCCAGCAGCTTGGGGGCAGCGGGGTACCAAGAGACCCAGTACTTC. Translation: CASSLGAAGYQETQYF.